This entry lists 19 T cell receptor beta chains sequenced from one sample in a study of human T cells and chemical hapten exposure. MiXCR, applied by TCRdb to the RACE reads, yields one record per CDR3 protein. This table holds 99,000 or so distinct CDR3 sequences, less than 40% found once. Time point meaning: patch test 3, about 24 weeks after DPC sensitization. As to treatment: therapeutic diphenylcyclopropenone sensitization with weekly scalp DPC. The sample was whole blood, taken in connection with sensitization to the hapten diphenylcyclopropenone (DPC). The receptors derive from a middle-aged man with alopecia areata. Some clones in this sample may be carry-over from other donors' samples.

The rearrangement links TRBV12-3 or TRBV12-4 to TRBJ2-7; 8 bases align to TRBD1. With 5 bases clipped from V and 3 bases from J, the junction kept 6 bases outside the gene matches. This CDR3 is built from 14 residues. Here the CDR3 DNA reads TGTGCCAGCAGTAAAGGGGGACAGGTCTACGAGCAGTACGTC. As protein: CASSKGGQVYEQYV.

This clonotype was recorded a few times. The chain joins TRBV20-1 to TRBJ2-7; 12 bases line up with TRBD2. V shed 3 bases, J shed 7 bases, and the junction held 10 bases outside the gene matches. CDR1 and CDR2 from the germline V gene are DFQATT and SNEGSKA (reference sequence). This CDR3 contains 15 residues. CDR3 region: CSARVGPGLAGEQYF. The CDR3 DNA sequence: TGCAGTGCTAGGGTGGGCCCCGGACTAGCGGGGGAGCAGTACTTC.

This clonotype was seen just once. The chain employs TRBV20-1 and TRBJ2-2; D gene unclear. Germline values: CDR1 DFQATT, CDR2 SNEGSKA (reference sequence). Trimming took off 6 bases at V and 4 bases at J, with 15 bases between the two ends. The CDR3 length is 14 residues. In DNA form, the CDR3 reads TGCAGTGCCTCGTACGGGTTGGTCACCGGGGAGCTGTTTTTT. This gives the protein CSASYGLVTGELFF.

The V call is TRBV7-3, the J call TRBJ1-1; 8 bases fit TRBD1. The CDR3 is 15 amino acids. CDR1 is SGHTA, CDR2 FQGTGA, per germline. J was trimmed by 6 bases and V by 0 bases; bases with no gene match: 6. DNA for the CDR3: TGTGCCAGCAGCTTAACCAGTGACAGGGGCGCTGAAGCTTTCTTT. Its translation is CASSLTSDRGAEAFF.

Ten or more counts support this clonotype. The genes are TRBV7-9 and TRBJ2-7; weak D call: TRBD1 (7 bases). CDR1 and CDR2 from the germline V gene are SEHNR and FQNEAQ (reference sequence). V lost 5 bases and J lost 4, with 9 bases in between. The CDR3 runs to 12 residues. CDR3 region: CASSPGGYEQYF. In DNA, the CDR3 is TGTGCCAGCAGCCCAGGGGGGTACGAGCAGTACTTC.

J is TRBJ2-7 and V is TRBV9; D is uncertain. This CDR3 has 13 amino acids. Germline CDR1 is SGDLS and CDR2 is YYNGEE. V was cut by 2 bases and J by 8 bases, with 14 bases left in between. This CDR3 is CASSVGEVKKQYV. The CDR3 DNA reads TGTGCCAGCAGCGTTGGGGAAGTGAAAAAGCAGTACGTC.

V usage is TRBV7-2 and J usage is TRBJ1-6, with a weak D call TRBD1 (5 bases). Germline V lookup: CDR1 SGHTA, CDR2 FQGNSA. V lost 2 bases, J lost 0 bases, and 17 bases lay in between. CDR3 length: 19 amino acids. The CDR3 bases are TGTGCCAGCAGCTTATCTCCAGGGATGCACTCCTCCTATAATTCACCCCTCCACTTT. Translating gives CASSLSPGMHSSYNSPLHF.

CDR3 loop: CASSEAVATGEQYV. The CDR3 DNA reads TGTGCCAGCAGTGAAGCTGTGGCGACCGGGGAGCAGTACGTC. This chain links TRBV2 with TRBJ2-7, with no clear D. Looked up from germline, CDR1 is SNHLY and CDR2 is FYNNEI. With 0 bases removed from V and 7 bases from J, the gap between germline ends came to 13 bases. This CDR3 has 14 amino acids.

The gene calls are TRBV24-1 and TRBJ2-3, with TRBD1 identical over 8 bases. The CDR3 is made up of 13 amino acids. The germline V gene encodes CDR1 KGHDR and CDR2 SFDVKD. V lost 7 bases to trimming and J lost 3 bases; unmatched junction nucleotides: 2. The DNA of the CDR3 is TGTGCCACCAGCAGGGGGCTTACAGATACGCAGTATTTT. Translation gives CATSRGLTDTQYF.

This clonotype was seen a few times. The rearrangement links TRBV23-1 to TRBJ2-4; the D gene is possibly TRBD1 (5 bases). TRBV23-1 is sorted into the ORF group, with uncertain function. The CDR3 length is 18 residues. V lost 2 bases, J lost 3 bases, and 20 bases lay in between. Here the CDR3 reads CASSQDSGKTSGKNIQYF. DNA of the CDR3: TGCGCCAGCAGTCAAGACAGTGGAAAAACTTCAGGCAAAAACATTCAGTACTTC.

This clonotype was seen once. V is TRBV20-1 and J is TRBJ2-7; D ambiguous. CDR1 is DFQATT and CDR2 is SNEGSKA in the germline V gene (reference sequence). The CDR3 runs 15 residues. Trimming left V 0 bases short and J 3 bases short, with 15 bases between. The CDR3 DNA reads as TGCAGTGCTAGAGAATTTCTGGGCCTAATCTACGAGCAGTACTTC. This codes for CSAREFLGLIYEQYF.

This chain joins TRBV7-9 and TRBJ2-5; D remains unclear. Looked up from germline, CDR1 is SEHNR and CDR2 is FQNEAQ (reference sequence). The V and J ends lost 0 bases and 5 bases respectively, with 10 bases between them. The CDR3 is 14 residues long. CDR3 residues: CASSLASSRETQYF. DNA of the CDR3: TGTGCCAGCAGCTTAGCTAGCTCTCGGGAGACCCAGTACTTC.

The chain carries TRBV29-1 and TRBJ1-1; 12 nucleotides align to TRBD1. Germline lookup yields CDR1 SQVTM and CDR2 ANQGSEA. V was pared by 7 bases and J by 3 bases, with 9 bases of the junction left unmatched. The CDR3 sequence is 15 residues long. CDR3 nucleotide sequence: TGCAGCGCTGAGGGGACAGGGGGCGAGTACACTGAAGCTTTCTTT. The encoded protein is CSAEGTGGEYTEAFF.

This chain connects TRBV20-1 to TRBJ2-3; 10 bases are a match to TRBD2. Germline loops: CDR1 DFQATT, CDR2 SNEGSKA (reference sequence). V shed 2 bases, J shed 4 bases, and the junction held 6 bases outside the gene matches. The CDR3 loop spans 15 amino acids. As DNA, the CDR3 is TGCAGTGCTAGACCCCCAGCGGGAGGGCCAGATACGCAGTATTTT. It translates to CSARPPAGGPDTQYF.

This clonotype showed up just a few times. The J gene is TRBJ2-1, the V gene TRBV3-1; the match to TRBD2 covers 8 bases. The trim removed 4 bases at V and 6 bases at J, leaving 11 bases unmatched. CDR3 length equals 16 residues. Per the germline V gene, CDR1 is LGHDT and CDR2 is YNNKEL (reference sequence). CDR3 region: CASSLLVGSGGNEQFF. CDR3 bases: TGTGCCAGCAGCCTTTTAGTTGGCAGCGGGGGCAATGAGCAGTTCTTC.

V is TRBV5-1 and J is TRBJ2-7; 14 bases fit TRBD2. Germline assignment: CDR1 SGHRS and CDR2 YFSETQ. J was trimmed by 4 bases and V by 3 bases; bases with no gene match: 3. This CDR3 comprises 15 residues. CDR3 DNA: TGCGCCAGCAGCTCGGGACTAGCGGGAGCTTACGAGCAGTACGTC. It is translated as CASSSGLAGAYEQYV.

This chain connects TRBV2 to TRBJ1-5; D is ambiguous. V was clipped by 7 bases and J by 7 bases, with 17 bases between them. The CDR3 is 14 amino acids. CDR1 and CDR2 from the germline V gene are SNHLY and FYNNEI. The CDR3 spells CASNLAPPGQPQHF. The CDR3 nucleotides read TGTGCCAGCAATCTGGCCCCACCGGGGCAGCCCCAGCATTTT.

The CDR3 region is CASSEQQENYGYTF. The CDR3 nucleotides read TGTGCCAGCAGTGAACAACAGGAAAACTATGGCTACACCTTC. V usage is TRBV9 and J usage is TRBJ1-2, with a weak D call TRBD1 (5 bases). This CDR3 spans 14 amino acids. CDR1 is SGDLS, CDR2 YYNGEE, per germline. Trimming took 5 bases from V and 2 from J, leaving 13 bases between them. Variable domain in full (rest from reference TRBV9 and TRBJ1-2): DSGVTQTPKHLITATGQRVTLRCSPRSGDLSVYWYQQSLDQGLQFLIQYYNGEERAKGNILERFSAQQFPDLHSELNLSSLELGDSALYFCASSEQQENYGYTFGSGTRLTVV.

The V and J genes are TRBV30 and TRBJ1-4; no clear D gene. V was trimmed by 7 bases and J by 1 base, leaving 13 bases between them. The germline gives CDR1 GTSNPN, CDR2 SVGIG (reference sequence). This CDR3 comprises 14 residues. CDR3 DNA: TGTGCCTCAACCACGGGGAAAACTAATGAAAAACTGTTTTTT. It yields the protein CASTTGKTNEKLFF.